The 32 T cell receptor beta chains below come from one sample, sequenced in a study of T-cell memory formation after mild COVID-19. TCRdb re-analysed the 5' RACE reads in MiXCR, keeping a single row per CDR3 protein. The sample shows 300,000 to 350,000 distinct CDR3 sequences, roughly 13% of them seen only once. The sequenced sample consisted of PBMCs or a T cell subset sorted from them (not recorded which). The origin of the receptors is a man younger than 35 who had mild COVID-19 (a few samples of this study predate the infection). Cell type and time point are not known.

This clonotype has only a few counts. The chain employs TRBV27 and TRBJ1-1, with 7 nucleotides matching TRBD1. This CDR3 comprises 12 residues. Germline CDR1 is MNHEY and CDR2 is SMNVEV (reference sequence). V shed 6 bases and J 6 bases; nucleotides not matched to a gene: 4. DNA of the CDR3: TGTGCCAGCAGCTACAGGGGCGCTGAAGCTTTCTTT. Encoded protein: CASSYRGAEAFF.

This clonotype was seen repeatedly, ten times or more. CDR3 protein: CASMDRADGYTF. The CDR3 DNA follows: TGTGCCAGCATGGACAGGGCGGACGGCTACACCTTC. This rearrangement joins TRBV25-1 to TRBJ1-2, with 8 nucleotides matching TRBD1. CDR1 and CDR2 from the germline V gene are MGHDK and SYGVNS. The V gene end was trimmed by 7 bases and the J gene end by 8 bases; junction bases not matched to a gene: 6. This CDR3 is built from 12 residues.

J is TRBJ1-5 and V is TRBV5-1, with D hard to call. The CDR3 length is 15 residues. Trimming took off 0 bases at V and 3 bases at J, with 10 bases between the two ends. The V gene's germline CDR1 is SGHRS and CDR2 YFSETQ. CDR3 in amino acids: CASSLEGPLNQPQHF. The CDR3 region has the DNA TGCGCCAGCAGCTTGGAGGGCCCCCTCAATCAGCCCCAGCATTTT.

This clonotype turned up a few times. The chain is built from TRBV7-2 and TRBJ2-2; TRBD1 matches at 8 bases. The CDR3 has 15 residues. Trimming took 5 bases from V and 7 from J; bases not matched to a gene: 9. Looked up from germline, CDR1 is SGHTA and CDR2 is FQGNSA. DNA for the CDR3: TGTGCCAGCAGCCGCCCCCGGACAGGGTTCGGGGAGCTGTTTTTT. It translates to CASSRPRTGFGELFF.

The V call is TRBV29-1, the J call TRBJ2-7; possibly TRBD1 or TRBD2 for D (5 bases each). The CDR3 has 14 residues. In germline, CDR1 is SQVTM, CDR2 ANQGSEA. V lost 0 bases, J lost 2 bases, and 11 bases lay in between. CDR3 loop: CSVEDRDRPYEQYF. CDR3 bases: TGCAGCGTTGAAGATCGGGACCGGCCCTACGAGCAGTACTTC.

J is TRBJ2-7 and V is TRBV5-5; 8 nucleotides agree with TRBD1. Germline lookup yields CDR1 SGHKS and CDR2 YYEKEE (reference sequence). V lost 4 bases and J lost 2; bases outside the gene matches: 2. There are 13 residues in the CDR3. This CDR3 is CASSADRAYEQYV. The DNA of the CDR3 is TGTGCCAGCAGCGCGGACAGGGCCTACGAGCAGTACGTC.

This clonotype has just a few counts. This rearrangement joins TRBV7-9 to TRBJ1-2; D unresolved. The CDR3 sequence is 13 residues long. Trimming took off 3 bases at V and 4 bases at J, with 9 bases between the two ends. In germline, CDR1 is SEHNR, CDR2 FQNEAQ (reference sequence). The CDR3 sequence is CASSFGQLYGYTF. The CDR3 coding sequence is TGTGCCAGCAGCTTTGGGCAGCTCTATGGCTACACCTTC.

This rearrangement joins TRBV7-9 to TRBJ2-1; a possible D gene is TRBD1 (6 bases). CDR3 length: 16 amino acids. V gave up 5 bases and J gave up 0 bases, with 14 bases separating them. In germline, CDR1 is SEHNR, CDR2 FQNEAQ (reference sequence). Here the CDR3 reads CASSDRDRSSYNEQFF. The CDR3, as DNA: TGTGCCAGCAGCGACCGAGACAGGAGCTCCTACAATGAGCAGTTCTTC.

This chain uses TRBV10-3 with TRBJ1-1; 7 bases match TRBD1. The CDR3 extends over 13 amino acids. Germline V CDR1 and CDR2: ENHRY, SYGVKD. The CDR3 loop reads CGMRGTASTEAFF. CDR3 DNA sequence: TGTGGGATGCGGGGGACAGCGAGCACTGAAGCTTTCTTT.

This clonotype was observed many times. This rearrangement joins TRBV5-1 to TRBJ1-6; 8 bases are a match to TRBD1. Germline V lookup: CDR1 SGHRS, CDR2 YFSETQ. The trim removed 4 bases at V and 11 bases at J, leaving 8 bases unmatched. This CDR3 region has 14 residues. CDR3 region: CASSVQGARTPLHF. The CDR3 coding sequence is TGCGCCAGCAGCGTCCAGGGGGCGCGGACACCCCTCCACTTT.

The J gene is TRBJ2-7, the V gene TRBV7-2; 12 positions match TRBD2. V dropped 4 bases and J dropped 6; count of bases not matched to a gene: 4. Germline V gives CDR1 SGHTA, CDR2 FQGNSA. CDR3 length: 14 residues. The CDR3 sequence: CASSSSGGASEQYV. The DNA of the CDR3 is TGTGCCAGCAGCTCTAGCGGGGGGGCCTCCGAGCAGTACGTC.

The genes are TRBV2 and TRBJ2-3; 7 positions agree with TRBD2. The V segment lost 6 bases and the J segment 0 bases; nucleotides outside the gene matches: 6. The CDR3 is 15 residues long. Germline CDR1 and CDR2: SNHLY and FYNNEI. The CDR3 region is CASSGSGQSTDTQYF. CDR3 nucleotide sequence: TGTGCCAGCAGCGGTAGCGGGCAGAGCACAGATACGCAGTATTTT.

Of note for this clonotype: One end of the junction does not line up with germline, which may come from a read error. This rearrangement joins TRBV19 to TRBJ2-7; D unclear. From germline, CDR1 is LNHDA and CDR2 SQIVND (reference sequence). The CDR3 spans 13 residues. This CDR3 reads CASSIGPTYEQYF. In nucleotides, the CDR3 is TGTGCCAGTAGCATAGGCCCGACCTACGAGCAGTACTTC. Using reference TRBV19 and TRBJ2-7 for the parts outside the CDR3, the full variable domain is DGGITQSPKYLFRKEGQNVTLSCEQNLNHDAMYWYRQDPGQGLRLIYYSQIVNDFQKGDIAEGYSVSREKKESFPLTVTSAQKNPTAFYLCASSIGPTYEQYFGPGTRLTVT.

This clonotype has more than one count but fewer than ten. CDR3 region: CASSLETRQGYGYTF. CDR3 DNA sequence: TGTGCCAGCAGCTTGGAGACTAGACAAGGATATGGCTACACCTTC. The chain links TRBV5-4 to TRBJ1-2, with no clear D. Germline CDR1 and CDR2: SGHNT and YYREEE (reference sequence). The CDR3 runs 15 residues. V was pared by 0 bases and J by 5 bases, with 14 bases between.

This clonotype has a count of ten or more. The chain carries TRBV7-2 and TRBJ2-1, with 8 nucleotides matching TRBD2. The CDR3 is 15 amino acids. Germline V gene lookup returns CDR1 SGHTA and CDR2 FQGNSA. The trim removed 5 bases at V and 7 bases at J, leaving 10 bases unmatched. The CDR3 reads CASSPRVAGFNEQFF. In DNA, the CDR3 is TGTGCCAGCAGCCCGAGGGTAGCGGGGTTTAATGAGCAGTTCTTC.

This clonotype was detected only a few times. The V gene is TRBV7-2, the J gene TRBJ2-6, with unresolved D. Trimming took 5 bases from V and 2 from J, leaving 7 bases between them. Germline CDR1 and CDR2: SGHTA and FQGNSA. The CDR3 is 14 amino acids. The CDR3 is CASSAYPGANVLTF. The CDR3 DNA reads TGTGCCAGCAGCGCATACCCTGGGGCCAACGTCCTGACTTTC.

This clonotype was observed a handful of times. The V call is TRBV12-3 or TRBV12-4, the J call TRBJ2-2; 8 bases match TRBD1. The CDR3 runs 15 residues. V was clipped by 6 bases and J by 9 bases; unmatched bases: 12. CDR3 protein: CASSTGTGTLWELFF. The CDR3 nucleotides are TGTGCCAGCAGCACCGGGACAGGAACGCTTTGGGAGCTGTTTTTT.

This clonotype was observed at least ten times. This sequence joins TRBV5-1 and TRBJ2-7; D gene uncertain. Per germline, CDR1 SGHRS and CDR2 YFSETQ. V lost 4 bases to trimming and J lost 5 bases, with 13 bases between them. CDR3 size: 13 residues. The CDR3 coding sequence is TGCGCCAGCAGCGTGGTAGGCCAGGACGAGCAGTACTTC. It encodes CASSVVGQDEQYF.

V gene TRBV9 combines with J gene TRBJ2-1; the match to TRBD2 covers 8 bases. Germline CDR1 is SGDLS and CDR2 is YYNGEE. This CDR3 has 14 residues. The junction had 4 bases not matched to a gene; V was cut back by 3 bases and J by 5 bases. CDR3 nucleotides: TGTGCCAGCAGCGAGGGACTAGGGGACAATGAGCAGTTCTTC. Its translation: CASSEGLGDNEQFF.

This clonotype was observed a few times. This sequence joins TRBV24-1 and TRBJ1-3; D is unclear. The CDR3 sequence is 15 residues long. The germline V gene encodes CDR1 KGHDR and CDR2 SFDVKD. The ends were cut back, 4 bases at V and 0 bases at J, with 9 bases in the middle. In nucleotides, the CDR3 is TGTGCCACCAGTGACGGCGGAAGCTCTGGAAACACCATATATTTT. As protein: CATSDGGSSGNTIYF.

The chain employs TRBV12-3 or TRBV12-4 and TRBJ2-7; D call uncertain. This CDR3 region has 13 residues. V lost 10 bases and J 2 bases, leaving 15 bases between the germline ends. The CDR3 reads CATKQGSAYEQYF. CDR3 sequence (DNA): TGTGCCACGAAACAAGGCAGTGCCTACGAGCAGTACTTC.

The chain carries TRBV6-5 and TRBJ1-4; no clear D. The CDR3 is 14 residues long. Trimming removed 8 bases from V and 1 base from J, with 11 bases in between. The germline gives CDR1 MNHEY, CDR2 SVGAGI. The CDR3: CASGVYITNEKLFF. For the CDR3, the DNA is TGTGCCAGCGGGGTTTATATAACTAATGAAAAACTGTTTTTT.

The rearrangement uses TRBV6-5 and TRBJ1-1; a possible D gene is TRBD1 (6 bases). Germline assignment: CDR1 MNHEY and CDR2 SVGAGI. The CDR3 covers 15 residues. V lost 5 bases, J lost 1 base, and 14 bases lay in between. The CDR3 sequence is CASSVPDRPNTEAFF. The CDR3, as DNA: TGTGCCAGCAGTGTGCCCGACAGGCCGAACACTGAAGCTTTCTTT.

This clonotype has more than one count but fewer than ten. The gene calls are TRBV27 and TRBJ2-3; possibly TRBD2 for D (6 bases). The V end lost 6 bases, the J end lost 2 bases, and 15 bases lay between the germline ends. The CDR3 extends over 15 amino acids. The germline gives CDR1 MNHEY, CDR2 SMNVEV (reference sequence). The CDR3 region has the DNA TGTGCCAGCAGGACTTCGGGGGTTTTCACAGATACGCAGTATTTT. As protein: CASRTSGVFTDTQYF.

This clonotype was counted only a few times. The J gene is TRBJ2-7, the V gene TRBV5-1; 13 bases match TRBD2. Germline V gene lookup returns CDR1 SGHRS and CDR2 YFSETQ. With V trimmed by 3 bases and J by 2 bases, 2 bases remained unmatched. The CDR3 contains 15 residues. CDR3 DNA sequence: TGCGCCAGCAGCTGGACTAGCGGGGGTCCCTACGAGCAGTACTTC. Protein sequence: CASSWTSGGPYEQYF.

Worth noting for this clonotype: This may be a read error, as it is one base from a much larger clone. V is TRBV7-8 and J is TRBJ2-3; 12 bases are shared with TRBD2. V was clipped by 4 bases and J by 6 bases; unmatched bases: 8. The V gene's germline CDR1 is SGHVS and CDR2 FQNEAQ. There are 16 residues in the CDR3. The CDR3 loop reads CASSSSSGGADDTQYF. CDR3 bases: TGTGCCAGCAGCTCTTCTAGCGGGGGGGCAGATGATACGCAGTATTTT.

This clonotype was recorded a few times. CDR3 sequence (DNA): TGCGCCAGCAGCTTGGAACAGGGGGGGAAGCCCCAGCATTTT. The encoded protein is CASSLEQGGKPQHF. The rearrangement joins TRBV5-1 to TRBJ1-5; TRBD1 agrees at 8 bases. CDR3 length equals 14 residues. Germline V gene sequence: CDR1 SGHRS, CDR2 YFSETQ. J gave up 8 bases and V 0 bases, and 4 bases lay outside the gene matches.

The rearrangement links TRBV9 to TRBJ2-5; TRBD2 matches at 14 bases. Germline CDR1 and CDR2: SGDLS and YYNGEE. V lost 2 bases, J lost 13 bases, and 7 bases stayed unmatched. CDR3 length: 14 residues. This chain's CDR3 is CASSVGLAGGPGYF. The CDR3 nucleotides are TGTGCCAGCAGCGTCGGACTAGCGGGGGGCCCGGGGTACTTC.

This clonotype was picked up a small number of times. V is TRBV7-2 and J is TRBJ2-7; D unresolved. Germline V lookup: CDR1 SGHTA, CDR2 FQGNSA. V gave up 8 bases and J gave up 0 bases, with 14 bases separating them. CDR3 length equals 14 residues. The CDR3 nucleotides read TGTGCCAGCGCACACACAAACCCCTCCTACGAGCAGTACTTC. Amino acids: CASAHTNPSYEQYF.

The V call is TRBV12-3 or TRBV12-4, the J call TRBJ2-2; 10 positions agree with TRBD2. The length of the CDR3 is 16 residues. Trimming cost V 6 bases and J 5 bases; bases outside gene matches: 9. CDR3 sequence (DNA): TGTGCCAGCAGACCCCCTCAGCGGGGGGGTACCGGGGAGCTGTTTTTT. As protein: CASRPPQRGGTGELFF.

This clonotype was observed a handful of times. The chain carries TRBV9 and TRBJ2-3; the D is unclear. This CDR3 contains 14 residues. V was trimmed by 2 bases and J by 2 bases, leaving 9 bases between them. Per germline, CDR1 SGDLS and CDR2 YYNGEE. The DNA of the CDR3 is TGTGCCAGCAGCGTCTTAATCGACACAGATACGCAGTATTTT. Encoded protein: CASSVLIDTDTQYF.

The V call is TRBV2, the J call TRBJ2-7, with D possibly TRBD2 on 6 matching bases. The germline V gene has CDR1 SNHLY and CDR2 FYNNEI. Trimming took 5 bases from V and 9 from J, leaving 14 bases between them. The length of the CDR3 is 12 residues. CDR3 sequence (DNA): TGTGCCAGCAGTCTGATAGCGGCCGGGCAGTACGTC. Translated: CASSLIAAGQYV.